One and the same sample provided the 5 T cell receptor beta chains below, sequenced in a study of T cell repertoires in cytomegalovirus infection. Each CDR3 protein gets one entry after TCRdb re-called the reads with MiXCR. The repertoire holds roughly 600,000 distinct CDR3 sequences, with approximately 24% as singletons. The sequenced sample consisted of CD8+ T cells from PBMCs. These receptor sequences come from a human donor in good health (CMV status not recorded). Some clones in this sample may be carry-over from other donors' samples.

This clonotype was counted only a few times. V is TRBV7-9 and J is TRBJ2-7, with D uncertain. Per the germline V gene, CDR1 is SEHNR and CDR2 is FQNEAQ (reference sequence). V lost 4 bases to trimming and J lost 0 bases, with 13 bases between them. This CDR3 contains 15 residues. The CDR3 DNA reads TGTGCCAGCAGCTCCCCCCACGGCAGCTCCTACGAGCAGTACTTC. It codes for CASSSPHGSSYEQYF. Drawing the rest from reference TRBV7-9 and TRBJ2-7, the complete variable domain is DTGVSQNPRHKITKRGQNVTFRCDPISEHNRLYWYRQTLGQGPEFLTYFQNEAQLEKSRLLSDRFSAERPKGSFSTLEIQRTEQGDSAMYLCASSSPHGSSYEQYFGPGTRLTVT.

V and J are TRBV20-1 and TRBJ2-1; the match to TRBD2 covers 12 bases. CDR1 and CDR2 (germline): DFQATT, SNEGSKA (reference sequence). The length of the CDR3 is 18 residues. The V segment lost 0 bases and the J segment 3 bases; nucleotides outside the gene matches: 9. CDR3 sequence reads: CSARDLGLAGGVYNEQFF. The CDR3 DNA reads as TGCAGTGCTAGAGATCTTGGGCTAGCGGGGGGGGTCTACAATGAGCAGTTCTTC.

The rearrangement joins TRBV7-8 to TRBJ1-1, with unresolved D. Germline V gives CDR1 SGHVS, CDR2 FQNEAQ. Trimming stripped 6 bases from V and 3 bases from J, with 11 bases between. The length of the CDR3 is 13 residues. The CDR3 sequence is CASRDLRDTEAFF. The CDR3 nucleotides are TGTGCCAGCAGGGATCTGCGGGACACTGAAGCTTTCTTT.

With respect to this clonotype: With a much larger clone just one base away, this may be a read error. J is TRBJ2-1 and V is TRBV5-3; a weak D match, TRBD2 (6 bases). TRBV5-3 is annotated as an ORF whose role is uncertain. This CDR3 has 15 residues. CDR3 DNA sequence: TGTGTCAGCAGCCCGGGACTGGACCTCTACAATGAGCAGTTCTTC. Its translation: CVSSPGLDLYNEQFF.

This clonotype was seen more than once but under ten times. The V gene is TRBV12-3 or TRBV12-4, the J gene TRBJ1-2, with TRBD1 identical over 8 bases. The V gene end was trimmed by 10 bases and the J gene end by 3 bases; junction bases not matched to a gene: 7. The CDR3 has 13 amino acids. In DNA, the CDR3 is TGTGCCACCGACAGGGGTGCAGACTATGGCTACACCTTC. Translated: CATDRGADYGYTF.